A single sample is the source of the 25 T cell receptor beta chains below, sequenced in a study of blood T cell repertoires in COVID-19. Here immunoSEQ multiplex PCR was the method, and the copy in TCRdb shows in-frame clones only, minus some. The sample has approximately 190,000 clones; 82% are singletons. The sample consisted of PBMCs or T cells enriched from blood (not recorded which). Source of these receptors: an older woman with acute COVID-19.

The chain links TRBV5-4 to TRBJ1-2; D gene uncertain. Trimming pared 5 bases from V and 0 bases from J, leaving 14 bases between. Germline V gene data show CDR1 as SGHNT and CDR2 as YYREEE (reference sequence). CDR3 size: 15 residues. CDR3 sequence reads: CASSQSTSPNYGYTF. CDR3 coding DNA: TGTGCCAGCAGTCAATCGACAAGCCCTAACTATGGCTACACCTTC. Based on the CDR3 plus reference TRBV5-4 and TRBJ1-2, the full variable domain is ETGVTQSPTHLIKTRGQQVTLRCSSQSGHNTVSWYQQALGQGPQFIFQYYREEENGRGNFPPRFSGLQFPNYSSELNVNALELDDSALYLCASSQSTSPNYGYTFGSGTRLTVV.

The genes are TRBV5-4 and TRBJ2-3; maybe TRBD1 (5 bases). V lost 3 bases and J lost 6, with 14 bases in between. CDR1 is SGHNT and CDR2 is YYREEE in the germline V gene (reference sequence). This CDR3 region has 14 residues. This CDR3 reads CASSSRTKSDTQYF. In nucleotides, the CDR3 is TGTGCCAGCAGCTCCCGGACAAAGTCGGATACGCAGTATTTT.

The chain joins TRBV18 to TRBJ2-1, with TRBD1 identical over 9 bases. CDR3 length: 11 residues. Germline CDR1 reads KGHSH; CDR2 reads LQKENI. Losses at the gene ends were 3 bases for V and 12 bases for J; bases not matched to a gene: 0. CDR3 in amino acids: CASSPDRGQFF. CDR3 DNA: TGTGCCAGCTCACCGGACAGGGGGCAGTTCTTC. The full variable domain, with the rest looked up from reference TRBV18 and TRBJ2-1, is NAGVMQNPRHLVRRRGQEARLRCSPMKGHSHVYWYRQLPEEGLKFMVYLQKENIIDESGMPKERFSAEFPKEGPSILRIQQVVRGDSAAYFCASSPDRGQFFGPGTRLTVL.

The V and J genes are TRBV18 and TRBJ2-5; D ambiguous. There are 12 residues in the CDR3. V was trimmed by 4 bases and J by 5 bases, leaving 8 bases between them. Germline V gene lookup returns CDR1 KGHSH and CDR2 LQKENI. CDR3 amino acids: CASSLPAETQYF. Here the CDR3 DNA reads TGTGCCAGCTCACTTCCCGCGGAGACCCAGTACTTC.

This sequence joins TRBV24-1 and TRBJ2-5; 10 bases line up with TRBD1. This CDR3 is 17 amino acids long. V shed 0 bases and J 4 bases; nucleotides not matched to a gene: 7. Germline CDR1 is KGHDR and CDR2 is SFDVKD. For the CDR3, the DNA is TGTGCCACCAGTGATTTGACCGGGACAGGGGTCGGAGAGACCCAGTACTTC. Protein sequence: CATSDLTGTGVGETQYF.

This clone was seen only a few times. J is TRBJ2-1 and V is TRBV6-5, with D tentatively TRBD2 (5 bases). Trimming removed 2 bases at V and 0 bases at J, with 8 bases between. The germline V gene encodes CDR1 MNHEY and CDR2 SVGAGI. This CDR3 has 15 amino acids. CDR3 coding DNA: TGTGCCAGCAGTTACCCTGGAGGCTCCTACAATGAGCAGTTCTTC. The encoded protein is CASSYPGGSYNEQFF.

The rearrangement uses TRBV4-2 and TRBJ2-5, with D unresolved. The CDR3 is made up of 12 amino acids. Per the germline V gene, CDR1 is LGHNA and CDR2 is YNFKEQ. V lost 6 bases, J lost 4 bases, and 9 bases lay in between. CDR3 nucleotides: TGTGCCAGCAGATCCCCGCGAGAGACCCAGTACTTC. This sequence encodes CASRSPRETQYF.

This chain connects TRBV4-3 to TRBJ2-7; 9 bases are shared with TRBD2. With 4 bases clipped from V and 0 bases from J, the junction kept 10 bases outside the gene matches. The CDR3 covers 17 residues. Germline loops: CDR1 LGHNA, CDR2 YSLEER. For the CDR3, the DNA is TGCGCCAGCAGCCGAGAGGGAGCGGGAGGCACCTCCTACGAGCAGTACTTC. Translating gives CASSREGAGGTSYEQYF.

This sequence joins TRBV10-1 and TRBJ1-2; 7 positions match TRBD1. Per the germline V gene, CDR1 is WNHNN and CDR2 is SYGVQD (reference sequence). V shed 7 bases and J 2 bases; nucleotides not matched to a gene: 7. This CDR3 has 14 residues. CDR3 in DNA: TGCGCCAGCATCCCTCAGGGGGAAAACTATGGCTACACCTTC. The encoded protein is CASIPQGENYGYTF.

This sequence joins TRBV19 and TRBJ2-1; 11 nucleotides align to TRBD2. The CDR3 has 16 amino acids. Germline V gene data show CDR1 as LNHDA and CDR2 as SQIVND (reference sequence). Trimming took 7 bases from V and 2 from J; bases not matched to a gene: 7. CDR3: CASIGTSGRTYNEQFF. The CDR3 DNA follows: TGTGCCAGTATTGGAACTAGCGGGAGAACCTACAATGAGCAGTTCTTC.

The chain carries TRBV27 and TRBJ2-3; D might be TRBD2 (5 bases). This CDR3 has 11 amino acids. Per the germline V gene, CDR1 is MNHEY and CDR2 is SMNVEV (reference sequence). The germline V and J ends were trimmed by 5 bases and 10 bases, with 10 bases remaining between them. CDR3 protein: CASSKGGPQYF. The CDR3 DNA follows: TGTGCCAGCAGTAAAGGAGGCCCGCAGTATTTT.

This chain connects TRBV7-8 to TRBJ1-1; 7 bases fit TRBD1. Trimming cost V 6 bases and J 3 bases; bases outside gene matches: 7. The length of the CDR3 is 14 residues. The germline gives CDR1 SGHVS, CDR2 FQNEAQ. The CDR3 spells CASSLTGLDTEAFF. CDR3 DNA: TGTGCCAGCAGTTTGACAGGGTTAGACACTGAAGCTTTCTTT.

Concerning this clone: This specimen includes other DNA sequences encoding the same CDR3. This sequence joins TRBV7-2 and TRBJ2-7; TRBD1 might be the D (5 bases). V was cut by 1 base and J by 1 base, with 8 bases left in between. Germline V CDR1 and CDR2: SGHTA, FQGNSA. This CDR3 has 14 residues. The CDR3 protein is CASSLDRSSYEQYF. CDR3 DNA: TGTGCCAGCAGCTTAGACAGGTCGTCCTACGAGCAGTACTTC.

V and J are TRBV25-1 and TRBJ1-2; 8 bases match TRBD1. CDR3 size: 15 residues. V lost 3 bases to trimming and J lost 7 bases; unmatched junction nucleotides: 10. The germline CDR1 and CDR2 sequences are MGHDK and SYGVNS. Written as DNA, the CDR3 is TGTGCCAGCAGTGAGCATGCTGGACAGGGACGTGGCTACACCTTC. It is translated as CASSEHAGQGRGYTF.

CDR3 region: CASSRFSLAVSTDTQYF. CDR3 nucleotide sequence: TGCGCCAGCAGCCGATTTTCTCTAGCGGTTAGCACAGATACGCAGTATTTT. The J gene is TRBJ2-3, the V gene TRBV4-1; the match to TRBD2 covers 7 bases. With V trimmed by 4 bases and J by 0 bases, 10 bases remained unmatched. Germline V gives CDR1 MGHRA, CDR2 YSYEKL. The CDR3 spans 17 residues.

In this sample, this clone turned up once. The chain links TRBV4-3 to TRBJ2-2; a possible D gene is TRBD2 (6 bases). V shed 0 bases and J shed 3 bases, with 11 bases lying between them. CDR1 and CDR2 (germline): LGHNA, YSLEER. The CDR3 consists of 16 residues. The CDR3 protein is CASSQEGSSDTGELFF. The CDR3 DNA sequence: TGCGCCAGCAGCCAAGAGGGGTCTAGCGACACCGGGGAGCTGTTTTTT.

This clone was counted ten times or more. The chain employs TRBV4-3 and TRBJ2-5; 9 bases line up with TRBD2. There are 16 residues in the CDR3. With V trimmed by 1 base and J by 4 bases, 7 bases remained unmatched. Per germline, CDR1 LGHNA and CDR2 YSLEER. The CDR3 protein is CASSQGNPAGGETQYF. For the CDR3, the DNA is TGCGCCAGCAGCCAAGGAAATCCAGCGGGGGGAGAGACCCAGTACTTC.

This clone was detected once. The chain uses TRBV29-1 and TRBJ2-7; 7 positions match TRBD1. This CDR3 is 15 amino acids long. CDR1 and CDR2 from the germline V gene are SQVTM and ANQGSEA. Germline trimming cut 2 bases from V and 0 bases from J; bases unmatched to any gene: 7. CDR3 DNA: TGCAGCGTTGAATCGGGGACAGTGTACTCCTACGAGCAGTACTTC. Protein: CSVESGTVYSYEQYF.

This clone occurred once. The chain is built from TRBV7-2 and TRBJ2-1; 14 bases align to TRBD2. Looked up from germline, CDR1 is SGHTA and CDR2 is FQGNSA. Trimming took 5 bases from V and 8 from J; bases not matched to a gene: 8. The CDR3 covers 16 residues. This CDR3 reads CASSTTGTSGSHEQFF. CDR3 sequence (DNA): TGTGCCAGCAGCACAACCGGGACTAGCGGGAGCCATGAGCAGTTCTTC.

The rearrangement links TRBV6-5 to TRBJ1-4; 8 nucleotides align to TRBD1. Trimming took 0 bases from V and 8 from J; bases not matched to a gene: 8. The germline V gene encodes CDR1 MNHEY and CDR2 SVGAGI. The CDR3 covers 16 residues. The CDR3 region has the DNA TGTGCCAGCAGTTACTCCCCGCAGGGGGCTGGGGAAAAACTGTTTTTT. As protein: CASSYSPQGAGEKLFF.

V and J are TRBV28 and TRBJ1-2; no clear D. V was pared by 10 bases and J by 7 bases, with 13 bases between. Germline CDR1 MDHEN, CDR2 SYDVKM. CDR3 length: 11 amino acids. CDR3 sequence reads: CATSFLSGYTF. The DNA for the CDR3 is TGTGCCACCAGCTTCCTATCTGGCTACACCTTC.

The rearrangement links TRBV3-1 (or the pseudogene TRBV3-2) to TRBJ2-1, with 11 bases aligning to TRBD2. J was trimmed by 4 bases and V by 6 bases; bases with no gene match: 2. CDR1 and CDR2 (germline): LGHDT, YNNKEL (reference sequence). The CDR3 consists of 14 residues. The CDR3 sequence is CASRTSGTYNEQFF. CDR3 bases: TGTGCCAGCAGGACTAGCGGGACATACAATGAGCAGTTCTTC.

The chain couples TRBV5-1 to TRBJ2-3, with D maybe TRBD1 (6 bases). Germline V gives CDR1 SGHRS, CDR2 YFSETQ. The CDR3 has 16 residues. V lost 4 bases and J 0 bases, leaving 15 bases between the germline ends. Here the CDR3 reads CASSPISGASTDTQYF. The CDR3, as DNA: TGCGCCAGCAGCCCGATATCAGGGGCCAGCACAGATACGCAGTATTTT.

The rearrangement links TRBV30 to TRBJ1-3; no definite D call. The CDR3 runs 13 residues. CDR1 is GTSNPN, CDR2 SVGIG, per germline (reference sequence). V was trimmed by 4 bases and J by 4 bases, leaving 11 bases between them. CDR3 coding DNA: TGTGCCTGGAATAATGAGGCGGGAAACACCATATATTTT. Amino acids: CAWNNEAGNTIYF.

V gene TRBV10-3 combines with J gene TRBJ1-1; 9 bases align to TRBD1. CDR1 is ENHRY, CDR2 SYGVKD, per germline. V dropped 7 bases and J dropped 6; count of bases not matched to a gene: 9. This CDR3 region has 14 residues. CDR3 protein: CAITPGTGRSEAFF. CDR3 coding DNA: TGTGCCATCACCCCCGGGACAGGGAGGTCTGAAGCTTTCTTT.